The source of this T cell receptor beta chain is a study of blood T cells in healthy people across ages. For the study at large: There was about one barcoded beta molecule captured by template switching per two T cells. Study observations and caveats: The CMV status of each donor remained undetermined, and this could have confounded shifts in expanded clonotypes. Conclusively comparing naive with antigen-experienced cells was impossible with unsorted PBMCs.

V was cut by 4 bases and J by 3 bases, with 13 bases left in between. The CDR3 totals 15 residues. Per germline, CDR1 WNHNN and CDR2 SYGVQD (reference sequence). With a J-beta primer mix and a sample-barcoded 5' primer, a second PCR ran about 6 to 11 cycles. TCRdb recomputed calls from the 5' RACE reads with MiXCR, one row per CDR3 protein. This table holds 1.5 million to 2 million distinct CDR3 sequences, approximately 30% found once. This clonotype was detected many times. Its antigen is not known. The sequenced material came from blood. The gene calls are TRBV10-1 and TRBJ2-4; no definite D call. This receptor was identified in a woman aged 30 to 39 in good health. CDR3 nucleotides: TGCGCCAGCAGTGCATCGACGGTATTCAAAAACATTCAGTACTTC. It is translated as CASSASTVFKNIQYF.